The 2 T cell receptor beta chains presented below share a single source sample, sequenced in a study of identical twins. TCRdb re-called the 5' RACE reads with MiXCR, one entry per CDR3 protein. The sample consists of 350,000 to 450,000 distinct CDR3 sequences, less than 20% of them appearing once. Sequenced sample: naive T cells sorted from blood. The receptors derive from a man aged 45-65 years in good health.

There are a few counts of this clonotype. CDR3 sequence: CASSTRQDKETQYF. CDR3 in DNA: TGTGCCAGCAGCACAAGACAGGACAAAGAGACCCAGTACTTC. The chain links TRBV7-6 to TRBJ2-5; D might be TRBD1 (6 bases). The CDR3 runs to 14 residues. V was trimmed by 5 bases and J by 3 bases, leaving 13 bases between them. Germline V gene data show CDR1 as SGHVS and CDR2 as FNYEAQ.

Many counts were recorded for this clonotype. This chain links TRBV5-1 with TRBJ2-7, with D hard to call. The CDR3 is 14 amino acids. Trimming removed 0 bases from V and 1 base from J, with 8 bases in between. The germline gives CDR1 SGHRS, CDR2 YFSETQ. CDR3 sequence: CASSLAYQSYEQYF. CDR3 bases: TGCGCCAGCAGCTTGGCGTACCAATCCTACGAGCAGTACTTC.